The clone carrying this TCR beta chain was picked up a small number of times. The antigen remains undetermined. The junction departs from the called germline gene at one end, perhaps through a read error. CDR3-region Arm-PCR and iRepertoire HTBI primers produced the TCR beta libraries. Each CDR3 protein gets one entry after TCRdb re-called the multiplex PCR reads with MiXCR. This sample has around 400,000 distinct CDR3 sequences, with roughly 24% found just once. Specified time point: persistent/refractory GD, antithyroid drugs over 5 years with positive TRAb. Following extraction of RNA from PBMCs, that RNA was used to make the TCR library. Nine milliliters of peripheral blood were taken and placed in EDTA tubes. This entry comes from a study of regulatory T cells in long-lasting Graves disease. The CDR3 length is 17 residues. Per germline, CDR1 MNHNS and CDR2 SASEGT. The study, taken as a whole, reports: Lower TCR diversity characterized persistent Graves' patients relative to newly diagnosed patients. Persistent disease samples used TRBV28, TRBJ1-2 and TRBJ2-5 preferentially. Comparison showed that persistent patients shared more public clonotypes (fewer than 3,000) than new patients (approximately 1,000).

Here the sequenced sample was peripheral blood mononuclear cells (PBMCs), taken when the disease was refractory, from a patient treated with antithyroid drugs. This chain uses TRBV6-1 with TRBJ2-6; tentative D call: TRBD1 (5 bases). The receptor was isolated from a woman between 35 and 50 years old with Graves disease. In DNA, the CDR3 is TGTGCCAGCAGTGAAAAGGAAGTCCTCTCTGGGGCCAACGTCCCGACTTTC. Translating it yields CASSEKEVLSGANVPTF.